The 9 T cell receptor beta chains below all came from one sample that was sequenced in a study of T-cell memory formation after mild COVID-19. From the 5' RACE reads, TCRdb called clonotypes with MiXCR, one entry per CDR3 protein. The top ten hold around an eighth of the sample, which has 350,000 to 400,000 distinct CDR3 sequences, around 20% seen once. Sequenced input: PBMCs or a T cell subset sorted from them (not recorded which). The source of these receptors is an adult woman who had mild COVID-19 (a few samples of this study predate the infection). Cell type and time point are not known.

The chain combines TRBV6-5 with TRBJ1-3, with D possibly TRBD1 on 5 matching bases. The CDR3 has 15 amino acids. In germline, CDR1 is MNHEY, CDR2 SVGAGI. V dropped 7 bases and J dropped 2 bases, with 15 bases sitting between them. The CDR3 nucleotides read TGTGCCAGCACCTTGACGGGGCTGGCTGGAAACACCATATATTTT. Protein sequence: CASTLTGLAGNTIYF.

This rearrangement joins TRBV5-1 to TRBJ2-5; weak D call: TRBD1 (5 bases). V was clipped by 1 base and J by 4 bases, with 20 bases between them. CDR1 SGHRS and CDR2 YFSETQ come from the germline V gene. The CDR3 consists of 17 residues. The CDR3 DNA reads as TGCGCCAGCAGCTTGAGGGTCCGTCAGGGCTTTGGAGAGACCCAGTACTTC. As protein: CASSLRVRQGFGETQYF.

J is TRBJ2-7 and V is TRBV11-3, with unresolved D. The V gene's germline CDR1 is SGHNT and CDR2 YENEEA. CDR3 length: 12 residues. The V end lost 0 bases, the J end lost 9 bases, and 9 bases lay between the germline ends. CDR3 sequence (DNA): TGTGCCAGCAGCTTAGATCGAGAAGTGCAGTACTTC. It yields the protein CASSLDREVQYF.

In this sample, this clonotype turned up a few times. The chain combines TRBV5-1 with TRBJ1-1, with D unresolved. The CDR3 consists of 15 residues. V dropped 4 bases and J dropped 1 base, with 14 bases sitting between them. CDR1 and CDR2 (germline): SGHRS, YFSETQ. CDR3 residues: CASSPRAHQNTEAFF. In DNA form, the CDR3 reads TGCGCCAGCAGCCCGAGGGCACACCAGAACACTGAAGCTTTCTTT.

This clonotype was seen more than once but under ten times. The chain is built from TRBV5-1 and TRBJ2-5; D is possibly TRBD2 (6 bases). V lost 3 bases, J lost 9 bases, and 21 bases lay in between. The germline CDR1 and CDR2 sequences are SGHRS and YFSETQ. CDR3 size: 15 residues. The CDR3 is CASSSEKNSPGAQYF. Here the CDR3 DNA reads TGCGCCAGCAGCTCGGAAAAGAACTCACCGGGGGCCCAGTACTTC.

This chain connects TRBV9 to TRBJ1-1, with D possibly being TRBD1 (6 bases). Germline assignment: CDR1 SGDLS and CDR2 YYNGEE. The V and J ends lost 2 bases and 0 bases respectively, with 11 bases between them. The CDR3 length is 15 residues. CDR3 in DNA: TGTGCCAGCAGCGTTCGTGGACAGATGAACACTGAAGCTTTCTTT. This codes for CASSVRGQMNTEAFF.

The chain has TRBV9 and TRBJ1-1; D not resolved. Trimming took 0 bases from V and 1 from J, leaving 7 bases between them. Germline loops: CDR1 SGDLS, CDR2 YYNGEE. There are 14 residues in the CDR3. The CDR3 spells CASSVVGENTEAFF. The CDR3 coding sequence is TGTGCCAGCAGCGTAGTAGGAGAGAACACTGAAGCTTTCTTT.

This clonotype was counted between two and nine times. CDR3 DNA sequence: TGTGCCAGCTCACGACCGGGACAGGGGACCTACGAGCAGTACTTC. Protein: CASSRPGQGTYEQYF. The V and J genes are TRBV18 and TRBJ2-7; 10 bases line up with TRBD1. The germline CDR1 and CDR2 sequences are KGHSH and LQKENI. The CDR3 has 15 amino acids. The V and J ends lost 4 bases and 2 bases, in that order; junction bases with no gene match: 5.

The chain has TRBV29-1 and TRBJ2-2, with 8 bases fitting TRBD1. This CDR3 spans 15 amino acids. The V and J ends lost 5 bases and 2 bases, in that order; junction bases with no gene match: 7. Germline-derived CDR1 and CDR2 are SQVTM and ANQGSEA. CDR3 protein: CSVTGQGSNTGELFF. DNA for the CDR3: TGCAGCGTTACCGGACAGGGTAGTAACACCGGGGAGCTGTTTTTT.